The 24 T cell receptor beta chains presented below share a single source sample, sequenced in a study of blood T cell repertoires in COVID-19. Repertoires were generated with immunoSEQ multiplex PCR, while TCRdb's copy carries only in-frame clones and drops some. The sample comprises about 55,000 clones, approximately 91% of which are singletons, and approximately 8% rests with the top ten. Sequencing was performed on peripheral blood. The receptors come from a man in his 60s with active COVID-19.

J is TRBJ2-1 and V is TRBV7-7; possible D gene TRBD2, 5 bases. With 5 bases removed from V and 4 bases from J, the gap between germline ends came to 15 bases. From germline, CDR1 is SSHAT and CDR2 FNYEAQ (reference sequence). CDR3 length: 15 amino acids. In nucleotides, the CDR3 is TGTGCCAGCAGCGCCTCACTAGGAACGTACAATGAGCAGTTCTTC. It codes for CASSASLGTYNEQFF.

Only a few counts were recorded for this clone. The genes are TRBV28 and TRBJ1-2; weak D call: TRBD1 (6 bases). CDR3 length equals 14 residues. Germline assignment: CDR1 MDHEN and CDR2 SYDVKM. The V end was cut by 3 bases, the J end by 8 bases, with 16 bases between. CDR3 nucleotide sequence: TGTGCCAGCAGTTTCGAAGCGCAGGGGAGAGGCTACACCTTC. Amino acids: CASSFEAQGRGYTF.

This sequence joins TRBV7-2 and TRBJ2-3; 7 positions match TRBD1. Looked up from germline, CDR1 is SGHTA and CDR2 is FQGNSA. The CDR3 extends over 15 amino acids. The V segment lost 5 bases and the J segment 2 bases; nucleotides outside the gene matches: 7. CDR3 protein: CASSPGQFHTDTQYF. In DNA form, the CDR3 reads TGTGCCAGCAGCCCGGGACAGTTTCACACAGATACGCAGTATTTT.

The J gene is TRBJ2-3, the V gene TRBV10-1; D is possibly TRBD1 (5 bases). The CDR3 consists of 14 residues. Germline V gene data show CDR1 as WNHNN and CDR2 as SYGVQD (reference sequence). Trimming took off 2 bases at V and 4 bases at J, with 10 bases between the two ends. The CDR3 is CASSERTLADTQYF. CDR3 coding DNA: TGCGCCAGCAGTGAGCGGACACTCGCAGATACGCAGTATTTT.

The chain combines TRBV11-3 with TRBJ2-3; 15 positions agree with TRBD2. The CDR3 contains 18 residues. The V gene's germline CDR1 is SGHNT and CDR2 YENEEA. J lost 2 bases, V lost 4 bases, and 7 bases had no gene match. The CDR3 loop is CASSSGLAGGVITDTQYF. The CDR3 DNA follows: TGTGCCAGCAGCTCGGGACTAGCGGGAGGTGTTATCACAGATACGCAGTATTTT.

This chain joins TRBV18 and TRBJ1-2; 9 bases are shared with TRBD1. The length of the CDR3 is 16 residues. Per germline, CDR1 KGHSH and CDR2 LQKENI. The V and J ends lost 0 bases and 5 bases, in that order; junction bases with no gene match: 7. The CDR3 nucleotides read TGTGCCAGCTCACCACCTTCTCAGGGACAGGGTTATGGCTACACCTTC. It translates to CASSPPSQGQGYGYTF.

This clone was detected once. This sequence joins TRBV27 and TRBJ2-7, with 7 bases lining up with TRBD2. The CDR3 has 13 residues. Germline trimming cut 2 bases from V and 2 bases from J; bases unmatched to any gene: 0. Germline-derived CDR1 and CDR2 are MNHEY and SMNVEV (reference sequence). CDR3 residues: CASSLAGAYEQYF. In nucleotides, the CDR3 is TGTGCCAGCAGTTTAGCGGGAGCCTACGAGCAGTACTTC.

This chain joins TRBV10-3 and TRBJ1-5; 7 bases match TRBD1. The CDR3 totals 16 residues. The V segment lost 0 bases and the J segment 1 base; nucleotides outside the gene matches: 3. Germline assignment: CDR1 ENHRY and CDR2 SYGVKD. The CDR3 reads CAISESKGASNQPQHF. Here the CDR3 DNA reads TGTGCCATCAGTGAGTCGAAGGGGGCAAGCAATCAGCCCCAGCATTTT.

The rearrangement links TRBV5-1 to TRBJ1-2, with TRBD1 as a possible D gene (5 bases). Trimming stripped 2 bases from V and 8 bases from J, with 10 bases between. The CDR3 loop spans 12 amino acids. CDR1 and CDR2 from the germline V gene are SGHRS and YFSETQ. The CDR3 is CASSFGQGGYTF. CDR3 DNA: TGCGCCAGCAGCTTTGGTCAGGGCGGCTACACCTTC.

This clone was seen a single time. The CDR3 reads CASSLGVGANTGELFF. In nucleotides, the CDR3 is TGTGCCAGCAGCTTAGGGGTAGGGGCTAACACCGGGGAGCTGTTTTTT. The rearrangement links TRBV7-6 to TRBJ2-2, with D maybe TRBD1 (5 bases). The CDR3 consists of 16 residues. Trimming took 1 base from V and 2 from J, leaving 11 bases between them. Germline V CDR1 and CDR2: SGHVS, FNYEAQ.

The table lists this clone with a count of one. The chain is built from TRBV5-1 and TRBJ2-7; 13 bases line up with TRBD2. Germline V gene lookup returns CDR1 SGHRS and CDR2 YFSETQ. V dropped 4 bases and J dropped 1; count of bases not matched to a gene: 14. The CDR3 has 19 residues. The CDR3 DNA reads TGCGCCAGCAGCCTCACCCCCGCGGGACTAGCGGGAATATCCTACGAGCAGTACTTC. The encoded protein is CASSLTPAGLAGISYEQYF.

CDR3 in amino acids: CSVGAGGLLNEQFF. The CDR3 bases are TGCAGCGTGGGTGCGGGAGGCCTTTTAAATGAGCAGTTCTTC. The V gene is TRBV29-1, the J gene TRBJ2-1, with 8 positions matching TRBD2. The CDR3 loop spans 14 amino acids. Trimming cost V 6 bases and J 7 bases; bases outside gene matches: 11. Germline CDR1 and CDR2: SQVTM and ANQGSEA.

The CDR3 reads CASSQLGTETYEQYF. Written as DNA, the CDR3 is TGTGCCAGCAGCCAACTGGGGACAGAAACCTACGAGCAGTACTTC. The chain couples TRBV3-1 (or the pseudogene TRBV3-2) to TRBJ2-7; 7 bases map to TRBD1. In germline, CDR1 is LGHDT, CDR2 YNNKEL (reference sequence). V trimming: 2 bases; J trimming: 2 bases; junction bases outside the gene matches: 6. This CDR3 is 15 amino acids long.

This clone was observed a few times. This chain joins TRBV7-8 and TRBJ1-5; TRBD1 is a possible D gene (5 bases). Germline V CDR1 and CDR2: SGHVS, FQNEAQ. Trimming left V 5 bases short and J 2 bases short, with 19 bases between. The length of the CDR3 is 17 residues. The CDR3 DNA reads TGTGCCAGCAGCATCCTGACCAGGGCGGAAGGCAATCAGCCCCAGCATTTT. Residues: CASSILTRAEGNQPQHF.

The chain joins TRBV13 to TRBJ2-2, with 13 bases lining up with TRBD2. Trimming at V came to 1 base and at J to 1 base, leaving 3 bases not matched to a gene. CDR1 PRHDT and CDR2 FYEKMQ come from the germline V gene (reference sequence). The CDR3 has 18 residues. CDR3 sequence: CASSLVRTSGRNTGELFF. CDR3 sequence (DNA): TGTGCCAGCAGCTTAGTGAGGACTAGCGGGAGGAACACCGGGGAGCTGTTTTTT.

This sequence joins TRBV5-5 and TRBJ2-5; a weak D match, TRBD1 (6 bases). Germline assignment: CDR1 SGHKS and CDR2 YYEKEE (reference sequence). V lost 2 bases and J lost 3, with 11 bases in between. This CDR3 has 14 amino acids. Written as DNA, the CDR3 is TGTGCCAGCAGCTTACAGGGTCGCGAAGAGACCCAGTACTTC. The encoded protein is CASSLQGREETQYF. Looking up the rest from reference TRBV5-5 and TRBJ2-5 gives the full variable domain: DAGVTQSPTHLIKTRGQQVTLRCSPISGHKSVSWYQQVLGQGPQFIFQYYEKEERGRGNFPDRFSARQFPNYSSELNVNALLLGDSALYLCASSLQGREETQYFGPGTRLLVL.

The V call is TRBV19, the J call TRBJ2-2, with 11 nucleotides matching TRBD1. V was pared by 4 bases and J by 4 bases, with 14 bases of the junction left unmatched. The CDR3 is 19 residues long. Germline CDR1 and CDR2: LNHDA and SQIVND (reference sequence). CDR3 in DNA: TGTGCCAGTAGTAGCCGCGCCGGAGCCGGGACAGGGGGCACCGGGGAGCTGTTTTTT. Encoded protein: CASSSRAGAGTGGTGELFF.

This clone was detected a few times. The chain joins TRBV7-9 to TRBJ1-5; D is undetermined. Germline-derived CDR1 and CDR2 are SEHNR and FQNEAQ (reference sequence). V gave up 2 bases and J gave up 2 bases, with 13 bases separating them. This CDR3 has 16 residues. CDR3 loop: CASSLTGVGGNQPQHF. The CDR3 DNA is TGTGCCAGCAGCTTAACCGGGGTTGGTGGCAATCAGCCCCAGCATTTT.

V and J are TRBV6-5 and TRBJ2-7, with TRBD2 identical over 7 bases. The germline V gene encodes CDR1 MNHEY and CDR2 SVGAGI. There are 15 residues in the CDR3. Trimming removed 0 bases from V and 1 base from J; junction bases left unmatched: 3. The CDR3 nucleotides are TGTGCCAGCAGTTACTCTCTAGCGGCTTCCTACGAGCAGTACTTC. Translation gives CASSYSLAASYEQYF.

The chain uses TRBV21-1 and TRBJ2-5; the D call in the table, TRBD1, was not verified against the DNA. TRBV21-1 constitutes a pseudogene. The CDR3 is made up of 14 amino acids. The CDR3 region has the DNA TGTGCCAGCAGCAAAGCGCTTGGCAAAGTGGCCCAGTACTTC. It is translated as CASSKALGKVAQYF.

V gene TRBV7-3 combines with J gene TRBJ2-3, with 7 bases matching TRBD2. J gave up 8 bases and V 0 bases, and 2 bases lay outside the gene matches. This CDR3 comprises 13 residues. CDR1 SGHTA and CDR2 FQGTGA come from the germline V gene. The CDR3: CASSLTSGGTQYF. CDR3 DNA: TGTGCCAGCAGCTTAACCTCGGGAGGTACGCAGTATTTT.

The rearrangement joins TRBV19 to TRBJ2-1; no clear D. The CDR3 length is 13 residues. Germline loops: CDR1 LNHDA, CDR2 SQIVND (reference sequence). Between the trimmed V and J ends, which lost 10 bases and 0 bases, there was a span of 10 bases. In DNA, the CDR3 is TGTGCCACTTCATCGAGCTCCTACAATGAGCAGTTCTTC. As protein: CATSSSSYNEQFF.

The V call is TRBV11-3, the J call TRBJ2-3; the match to TRBD2 covers 8 bases. The germline V gene has CDR1 SGHNT and CDR2 YENEEA. With V trimmed by 7 bases and J by 4 bases, 7 bases remained unmatched. The CDR3 is 14 residues long. CDR3 protein: CASTSGSGADTQYF. CDR3 coding DNA: TGTGCCAGCACCAGCGGGAGTGGGGCAGATACGCAGTATTTT.

V and J are TRBV7-2 and TRBJ2-1; TRBD2 matches at 7 bases. V trimming: 4 bases; J trimming: 4 bases; junction bases outside the gene matches: 13. Germline V gene data show CDR1 as SGHTA and CDR2 as FQGNSA. This CDR3 is built from 17 residues. CDR3 DNA sequence: TGTGCCAGCAGCTCTCCGTGGAGCGGGCGGGGGTACAATGAGCAGTTCTTC. The encoded protein is CASSSPWSGRGYNEQFF.